Listed below are T cell receptor beta chains from one sample, sequenced in a study of shared T cell receptors in the human thymus. Generated by immunoSEQ multiplex PCR, the TCRdb table keeps only in-frame clones and is missing some. The sample has about 730,000 clones; 70% to 90% are singletons. These data were likewise used in another study, on human thymus T cells.

The sample comprised thymocytes. The receptors were gathered from a girl less than two years old with a congenital heart defect. Each CDR3 is given with its conserved first and last residue. The D gene is left open where the match is weak. Not every row has a clone size; where given, it reads once, few, many or a size class.

TRBD1,18,TRBJ1-1,-,TRBV7-9,CASSLVLGQGGENTEAFF,TGTGCCAGCAGCTTAGTTTTGGGACAGGGGGGGGAGAACACTGAAGCTTTCTTT
-,17,TRBJ1-2,-,TRBV15,CATSRDGGKDFSYGYTF,TGTGCCACCAGCAGAGATGGTGGGAAGGACTTTTCCTATGGCTACACCTTC
-,16,TRBJ2-5,-,TRBV14,CASSPDRDSRGETQYF,TGTGCCAGCAGCCCAGACAGGGACTCGCGGGGGGAGACCCAGTACTTC
-,16,TRBJ1-1,-,TRBV14,CASSQTGPPINTEAFF,TGTGCCAGCAGCCAAACAGGACCTCCGATAAACACTGAAGCTTTCTTT
TRBD1,15,TRBJ1-6,-,TRBV15,CATSRAGTGNSPLHF,TGTGCCACCAGCAGGGCCGGGACAGGGAATTCACCCCTCCACTTT
TRBD1,21,TRBJ1-6,-,TRBV5-1,CASSFYPDRAYQRPAEEPLHF,TGCGCCAGCAGCTTTTACCCGGACAGGGCTTATCAAAGGCCGGCTGAAGAACCCCTCCACTTT
TRBD1,15,TRBJ1-2,once,TRBV15,CATTLKPGQGEGYTF,TGTGCCACAACCCTGAAACCGGGACAGGGGGAGGGCTACACCTTC
-,18,TRBJ2-5,-,TRBV25-1,CASSRTAKGGGFQETQYF,TGTGCCAGCAGTAGGACAGCTAAAGGGGGTGGGTTCCAAGAGACCCAGTACTTC
TRBD2,16,TRBJ2-3,-,TRBV9,CASSVGPSGGTDTQYF,TGTGCCAGCAGCGTAGGACCTAGCGGGGGCACAGATACGCAGTATTTT
-,13,TRBJ1-6,-,TRBV4-1,CASSRADWSPLHF,TGCGCCAGCAGCCGAGCTGACTGGTCACCCCTCCACTTT
TRBD1,18,TRBJ1-1,-,TRBV6-1,CASSEGPPTGDNRLGAFF,TGTGCCAGCAGTGAAGGCCCTCCGACAGGGGATAACAGACTGGGTGCTTTCTTT
-,16,TRBJ2-4,once,TRBV7-9,CASSKTGALSKNIQYF,TGTGCCAGCAGCAAAACAGGCGCACTTAGCAAAAACATTCAGTACTTC
-,13,TRBJ1-2,-,TRBV6-5,CASSPGQFYGYTF,TGTGCCAGCAGCCCCGGACAGTTCTATGGCTACACCTTC
TRBD1,16,TRBJ2-2,-,TRBV2,CASCSFGTGRTGELFF,TGTGCCAGCTGTTCTTTTGGGACAGGGAGGACCGGGGAGCTGTTTTTT
-,16,TRBJ2-7,-,TRBV7-9,CASSLEEGTPTYEQYF,TGTGCCAGCAGCTTAGAGGAGGGGACCCCCACCTACGAGCAGTACTTC
-,15,TRBJ1-1,-,TRBV25-1,CASSHISASGTEAFF,TGTGCCAGCAGTCACATTTCTGCTTCCGGGACTGAAGCTTTCTTT
TRBD1,16,TRBJ1-5,-,TRBV15,CATRRGQGWESQPQHF,TGTGCCACCAGACGAGGACAGGGTTGGGAAAGTCAGCCCCAGCATTTT
-,21,TRBJ1-1,once,TRBV18,CASSLSPGGSYQLLGNTEAFF,TGTGCCAGCTCACTTTCCCCCGGGGGTTCCTACCAGCTCTTGGGGAACACTGAAGCTTTCTTT
-,14,TRBJ1-1,-,TRBV7-9,CASSPRRGNTEAFF,TGTGCCAGCAGCCCGCGGAGGGGAAACACTGAAGCTTTCTTT
-,19,TRBJ2-7,-,TRBV5-6,CASSFGPKPPGRGFYEQYF,TGTGCCAGCAGCTTTGGACCCAAGCCTCCGGGCAGGGGTTTCTACGAGCAGTACTTC
TRBD1,15,TRBJ2-3,-,TRBV9,CASSSQQGVEDTQYF,TGTGCCAGCAGCTCCCAGCAGGGGGTGGAGGATACGCAGTATTTT
TRBD1,16,TRBJ1-2,-,TRBV25-1,CASSDERGQRNYGYTF,TGTGCCAGCAGTGATGAGAGGGGACAGAGAAACTATGGCTACACCTTC
-,14,TRBJ2-7,-,TRBV10-2,CASSKDGTKYEQYF,TGCGCCAGCTCAAAGGACGGGACAAAATACGAGCAGTACTTC
-,16,TRBJ1-2,once,TRBV7-9,CASSPGKGTGAKGYTF,TGTGCCAGCAGCCCGGGAAAAGGGACTGGGGCGAAAGGCTACACCTTC
-,17,TRBJ1-6,-,TRBV9,CASSVDPSGARHSPLHF,TGTGCCAGCAGCGTAGACCCCTCAGGGGCGCGACACTCACCCCTCCACTTT
-,15,TRBJ2-1,-,TRBV19,CASSLRTAVLDEQFF,TGTGCCAGTAGTTTGCGTACCGCTGTGCTTGATGAGCAGTTCTTC
TRBD1,14,TRBJ1-1,-,TRBV7-9,CASSLFKAGGEAFF,TGTGCCAGCAGCTTATTTAAGGCAGGGGGTGAAGCTTTCTTT
TRBD2,16,TRBJ2-3,-,TRBV7-2,CASSLAKTSGGNTQYF,TGTGCCAGCAGCTTAGCTAAAACTAGCGGGGGAAATACGCAGTATTTT
TRBD2,17,TRBJ2-3,once,TRBV4-3,CASSTLSGGVSTDTQYF,TGCGCCAGCAGCACCCTTAGCGGGGGGGTAAGCACAGATACGCAGTATTTT
-,15,TRBJ1-6,-,TRBV12-5,CASGLAPGGSSPLHF,TGTGCTAGTGGTTTGGCCCCGGGGGGTAGTTCACCCCTCCACTTT
-,12,TRBJ1-2,-,TRBV28,CASHSFVRGYTF,TGTGCCAGCCACAGTTTTGTACGGGGCTACACCTTC
-,15,TRBJ1-1,-,TRBV6-6,CATKGQGNPNTEAFF,TGTGCCACTAAGGGGCAGGGGAATCCGAACACTGAAGCTTTCTTT
-,13,TRBJ2-7,-,TRBV10-1,CASSELRGSGQYF,TGCGCCAGCAGTGAACTCCGGGGGTCCGGGCAGTACTTC
-,13,TRBJ2-7,-,TRBV30,CAWRAHRVDEQYF,TGTGCCTGGAGGGCGCACAGGGTGGACGAGCAGTACTTC
TRBD2,13,TRBJ2-3,-,TRBV30,CAWSAGGTDTQYF,TGTGCCTGGAGTGCCGGGGGGACGGATACGCAGTATTTT
-,17,TRBJ2-1,-,TRBV4-1,CASSQVMAGGSYNEQFF,TGCGCCAGCAGCCAAGTCATGGCAGGGGGGTCCTACAATGAGCAGTTCTTC
-,14,TRBJ1-2,-,TRBV5-6,CASSLENQGYGYTF,TGTGCCAGCAGCTTGGAGAACCAGGGGTATGGCTACACCTTC
-,13,TRBJ1-1,once,TRBV5-5,CASSLGMNTEAFF,TGTGCCAGCAGCTTGGGTATGAACACTGAAGCTTTCTTT
-,19,TRBJ1-2,-,TRBV29-1,CSVELSPRDPRGSLYGYTF,TGCAGCGTTGAACTAAGTCCGCGGGACCCACGAGGAAGTCTCTATGGCTACACCTTC
-,17,TRBJ1-4,-,TRBV5-4,CASSAAGDRFEDEKLFF,TGTGCCAGCTCCGCGGCAGGGGACCGCTTTGAGGATGAAAAACTGTTTTTT
TRBD2,16,TRBJ2-1,-,TRBV18,CASSPQSGGDYNEQFF,TGTGCCAGCTCACCACAAAGCGGGGGGGACTACAATGAGCAGTTCTTC
-,18,TRBJ1-3,-,TRBV4-1,CASSHQEGGAGSGNTIYF,TGCGCCAGCAGCCACCAAGAGGGCGGGGCCGGCTCTGGAAACACCATATATTTT
-,15,TRBJ2-5,few,TRBV27,CASSLSRGAGETQYF,TGTGCCAGCAGTTTATCACGGGGGGCCGGGGAGACCCAGTACTTC
-,13,TRBJ1-3,-,TRBV27,CASSLEGGNTIYF,TGTGCCAGCAGTTTGGAGGGTGGAAACACCATATATTTT
-,14,TRBJ2-7,-,TRBV19,CASTGQDLLYEQYF,TGTGCCAGTACCGGACAAGACTTGCTGTACGAGCAGTACTTC
-,14,TRBJ1-4,-,TRBV5-1,CASSFTSTNEKLFF,TGCGCCAGCAGCTTTACTTCAACTAATGAAAAACTGTTTTTT
-,16,TRBJ1-1,-,TRBV5-1,CASSLESKPMNTEAFF,TGCGCCAGCAGCTTGGAGAGCAAACCTATGAACACTGAAGCTTTCTTT
TRBD1,16,TRBJ2-7,-,TRBV6-5,CASSYFGTGEDYEQYF,TGTGCCAGCAGTTACTTCGGGACAGGGGAGGACTACGAGCAGTACTTC
TRBD2,16,TRBJ2-4,-,TRBV7-8,CASSLLSGGPGNIQYF,TGTGCCAGCAGCTTATTAAGCGGGGGGCCAGGGAACATTCAGTACTTC
-,14,TRBJ1-1,-,TRBV6-1,CASSEPQGQPEAFF,TGTGCCAGCAGTGAACCCCAGGGCCAACCTGAAGCTTTCTTT
TRBD1,12,TRBJ1-1,few,TRBV30,CAWGSPTGGAFF,TGTGCCTGGGGTAGCCCCACAGGGGGAGCTTTCTTT
TRBD2,16,TRBJ2-3,-,TRBV7-9,CASSLSVSGTTDTQYF,TGTGCCAGCAGCTTATCGGTCAGCGGGACCACAGATACGCAGTATTTT
TRBD1,17,TRBJ1-1,few,TRBV11-2,CASRSPTGATLNTEAFF,TGTGCCAGCAGATCTCCGACAGGGGCTACACTTAACACTGAAGCTTTCTTT